The rows below give T cell receptor beta chains drawn from one sample of a study of cytomegalovirus exposure and HLA in healthy donors. Sequencing was performed with immunoSEQ multiplex PCR; in TCRdb, only in-frame clones are kept and a portion is missing. The table lists approximately 90,000 clones, about 80% of them singletons, with 1.4% in the top ten. What was sequenced was PBMCs. Receptor source: a male donor in good health and CMV-seronegative. Both conserved end residues are part of each CDR3. The D gene is left open where the match is weak. A clone size is listed for some rows: how often the clone was seen (once, few, many), or a class if it is expanded.

v_call,d_call,clone_size,j_call,cdr3_nt,cdr3_aa
TRBV30,TRBD2,-,TRBJ2-1,TGTGCCTGGAGTCGTGGCTTGGGGGGGTACAGGGAGCAGTTCTTC,CAWSRGLGGYREQFF
TRBV28,TRBD1,once,TRBJ1-4,TGTGCCAGCAGTCTCGGACAGGCCACTAATGAAAAACTGTTTTTT,CASSLGQATNEKLFF
TRBV6-5,-,-,TRBJ2-1,TGTGCCAGCAGTCGCGCGGCGAATGAGCAGTTCTTC,CASSRAANEQFF
TRBV7-2,-,few,TRBJ1-2,TGTGCCAGCGGGTCCGGGGGGAACTATGGCTACACCTTC,CASGSGGNYGYTF
TRBV27,-,once,TRBJ2-7,TGTGCCAGCAGTTTATCTATCTCCTACGAGCAGTACTTC,CASSLSISYEQYF
TRBV30,-,-,TRBJ2-3,TGTGCCTGGAGTGGGGACTTCTCGGGCACAGATACGCAGTATTTT,CAWSGDFSGTDTQYF
TRBV12-5,TRBD1,-,TRBJ1-2,TGTGCTAGTGGTTTGGTCCCCAGGGAGGACAGGTACGGCTATGGCTACACCTTC,CASGLVPREDRYGYGYTF
TRBV7-9,TRBD2,-,TRBJ2-7,TGTGCCAGCAGCTTAGGCGGGAGTCCCACCTACGAGCAGTACTTC,CASSLGGSPTYEQYF
TRBV29-1,TRBD1,-,TRBJ1-4,TGCAGCGTTGAAGACCACCACCCGGGACAGGTAAATGAAAAACTGTTTTTT,CSVEDHHPGQVNEKLFF
TRBV4-1,-,-,TRBJ1-3,TGCACCAGCAGCCAAGGTTGGGGTACAGGGAGCTCTGGAAACACCATATATTTT,CTSSQGWGTGSSGNTIYF
TRBV27,TRBD1,-,TRBJ1-6,TGTGCCAGCAGTTTACACACCGGGACAGGGGGTTCACCCCTCCACTTT,CASSLHTGTGGSPLHF
TRBV28,TRBD1,-,TRBJ2-3,TGTGCCAGCAGTTTGGAGACAGGGGGAAATACGCAGTATTTT,CASSLETGGNTQYF
TRBV6-5,TRBD1,-,TRBJ1-2,TGTGCCAGCAGTTTGTTTGACAGGGTTGGCTACACCTTC,CASSLFDRVGYTF
TRBV27,-,-,TRBJ1-1,TGTGCCAGCAGTTGGGCCCAGGGGAACACTGAAGCTTTCTTT,CASSWAQGNTEAFF
TRBV29-1,TRBD1,-,TRBJ1-1,TGCAGCGCTTCTCAGGGGGCTTTAGGCACTGAAGCTTTCTTT,CSASQGALGTEAFF
TRBV12-5,TRBD2,-,TRBJ2-3,TGTGCTAGTGGTTCAGCGGGGCATACGCAGTATTTT,CASGSAGHTQYF
TRBV7-9,-,few,TRBJ2-3,TGTGCCAGCAACAGAATGGAGGCCCCCACAGATACGCAGTATTTT,CASNRMEAPTDTQYF
TRBV28,TRBD1,-,TRBJ1-2,TGTGCCAGCAGCCGGGACAGAGACTATGGCTACACCTTC,CASSRDRDYGYTF
TRBV19,-,-,TRBJ1-1,TGTGCCAGTAGTCTGGAGCTGGGGGCGAACACTGAAGCTTTCTTT,CASSLELGANTEAFF
TRBV30,-,-,TRBJ2-7,TGTGCCTGGAGTGTACGAGGGGGCGAGCAGTACTTC,CAWSVRGGEQYF
TRBV28,TRBD1,once,TRBJ1-1,TGTGCCAGCAGTTTGGACAGGGGGCAGAACACTGAAGCTTTCTTT,CASSLDRGQNTEAFF
TRBV20-1,-,-,TRBJ1-1,TGCAGTGCCCACCGGGTATTTGAAGCTTTCTTT,CSAHRVFEAFF
TRBV4-3,TRBD1,once,TRBJ2-2,TGCGCCAGCAGCCAAAGGGACAGGGACACCGGGGAGCTGTTTTTT,CASSQRDRDTGELFF
TRBV5-1,TRBD1,once,TRBJ1-5,TGCGCCAGCAGCTTGGAGACAGGGCATAATCAGCCCCAGCATTTT,CASSLETGHNQPQHF
TRBV4-1,TRBD1,few,TRBJ1-2,TGCGCCAGCAGCCAGACAGGGGGCGATGGCTATGGCTACACCTTC,CASSQTGGDGYGYTF
TRBV21-1,-,-,TRBJ2-4,TGTGCCAGCACTTACTTGGTCCGGGCGGGAGAGGTACGGGCCAAAAACATTCAGTACTTC,CASTYLVRAGEVRAKNIQYF
TRBV19,TRBD2,-,TRBJ2-3,TGTGCCAGTAGTCGAACTAGCGTCCGTGGAGAAGATACGCAGTATTTT,CASSRTSVRGEDTQYF
TRBV10-1,-,-,TRBJ1-5,TGCGCCAGCAGTGAAAATGGGGTGCAGGGTTATAGCAATCAGCCCCAGCATTTT,CASSENGVQGYSNQPQHF
TRBV19,TRBD1,-,TRBJ1-6,TGTGCCAGTAGTCCGGGGACAGGGTCGCATTATTCACCCCTCCACTTT,CASSPGTGSHYSPLHF
TRBV5-1,TRBD1,-,TRBJ2-3,TGCGCCAGTAGACAGGGGGCGCGTCCCCATACGCAGTATTTT,CASRQGARPHTQYF
TRBV7-2,TRBD2,-,TRBJ2-1,TGTGCCAGCAGCTTCCTTAGCGGGTCCTACAATGAGCAGTTCTTC,CASSFLSGSYNEQFF
TRBV5-1,TRBD2,once,TRBJ2-7,TGCGCCAGCAGCCCCGGGTTAGGGACTAGCGGCTTCTACGAGCAGTACTTC,CASSPGLGTSGFYEQYF
TRBV15,-,-,TRBJ1-4,TGTGCCACCAGCAGATGGAGGGTAGGAAATGAAAAACTGTTTTTT,CATSRWRVGNEKLFF
TRBV27,-,-,TRBJ1-1,TGTGCCAGCAGTCACGTAGGGGCTGAAGCTTTCTTT,CASSHVGAEAFF
TRBV7-2,TRBD1,-,TRBJ2-5,TGTGCCAGCAGCACCAGACAGGGGACAGAGACCCAGTACTTC,CASSTRQGTETQYF
TRBV7-2,TRBD1,-,TRBJ1-2,TGTGCCAGCAGCCCTAGACAGGGGCGGTATGGCTACACCTTC,CASSPRQGRYGYTF
TRBV28,-,-,TRBJ1-2,TGTGCCAGCAGAATCCCAGGTTTCTATGGCTACACCTTC,CASRIPGFYGYTF
TRBV5-8,TRBD1,-,TRBJ2-1,TGTGCCAGCAGCTCTCGACAGGGGGCGGGAAATGAGCAGTTCTTC,CASSSRQGAGNEQFF
TRBV7-2,-,-,TRBJ2-3,TGTGCCAGCAGCTTAGCGCCGGGGGGCCCAGATACGCAGTATTTT,CASSLAPGGPDTQYF
TRBV9,-,once,TRBJ1-2,TGTGCCAGCAGCTCCGCGACCGGGACACGGAGCGGCTACACCTTC,CASSSATGTRSGYTF
TRBV18,-,-,TRBJ2-5,TGTGCCAGCTCATCGGGTGCGGGGGAGACCCAGTACTTC,CASSSGAGETQYF
TRBV9,-,-,TRBJ1-1,TGTGCCAGCAGCGTAGTATCAGGTAACACTGAAGCTTTCTTT,CASSVVSGNTEAFF
TRBV5-1,TRBD2,few,TRBJ2-1,TGCGCCAGCAGCTTATTAGCGGGGGGCACGAGCAATGAGCAGTTCTTC,CASSLLAGGTSNEQFF
TRBV4-3,-,-,TRBJ1-1,TGCGCCAGCAGCCAAGATTTGAGGCCGAACACTGAAGCTTTCTTT,CASSQDLRPNTEAFF
TRBV7-9,TRBD1,-,TRBJ1-2,TGTGCCAGCAGCCCCAGGGGGGCAGGGAACTATGGCTACACCTTC,CASSPRGAGNYGYTF
TRBV5-6,TRBD1,once,TRBJ1-5,TGTGCCAGCAGCTCCCTGACAGGGACCCAGCCCCAGCATTTT,CASSSLTGTQPQHF
TRBV18,-,-,TRBJ2-3,TGTGCCAGCTCACTGTCTAGCACAGATACGCAGTATTTT,CASSLSSTDTQYF
TRBV6-6,TRBD1,-,TRBJ2-7,TGTGCCAGCAGCCGAGACAGGGATACGAACGAGCAGTACTTC,CASSRDRDTNEQYF
TRBV5-6,TRBD2,-,TRBJ2-7,TGTGCCAGCAGCCCCGGACTAGAAACCTACGAGCAGTACTTC,CASSPGLETYEQYF
TRBV4-3,TRBD2,-,TRBJ2-3,TGCGCCAGCAGCCCAGGAACTAGCGGGATAAATACGCAGTATTTT,CASSPGTSGINTQYF